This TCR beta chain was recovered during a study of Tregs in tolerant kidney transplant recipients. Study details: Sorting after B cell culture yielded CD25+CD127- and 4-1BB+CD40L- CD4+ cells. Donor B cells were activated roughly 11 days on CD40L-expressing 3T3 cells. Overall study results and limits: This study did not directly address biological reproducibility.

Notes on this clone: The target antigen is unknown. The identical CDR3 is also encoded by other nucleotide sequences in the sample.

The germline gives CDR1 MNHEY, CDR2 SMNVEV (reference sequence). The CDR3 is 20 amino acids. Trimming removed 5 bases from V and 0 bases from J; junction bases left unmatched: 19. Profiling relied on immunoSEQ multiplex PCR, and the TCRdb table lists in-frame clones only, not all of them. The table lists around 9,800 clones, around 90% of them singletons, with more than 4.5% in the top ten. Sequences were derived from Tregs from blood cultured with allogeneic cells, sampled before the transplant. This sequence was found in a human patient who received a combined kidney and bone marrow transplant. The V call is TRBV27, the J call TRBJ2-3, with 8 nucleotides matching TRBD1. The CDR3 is CASSPYLTRGTGDSTDTQYF. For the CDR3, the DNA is TGTGCCAGCAGTCCATACCTGACAAGGGGGACAGGCGATAGCACAGATACGCAGTATTTT.